This TCR beta chain was sequenced during a study of blood T cell repertoires in COVID-19. About the study: PBMCs, B-cell-depleted T cells, or T cells provided the cDNA or gDNA that made up the material.

This CDR3 has 14 residues. The V gene lost 0 bases and the J gene lost 0 bases, with 3 bases spanning the gap. Germline-derived CDR1 and CDR2 are MNHNY and SVGAGI (reference sequence). As processed by the authors: Nucleated cell number was recorded as an estimate derived from reference gene primer amplification. The assay was immunoSEQ multiplex PCR, and TCRdb's table has in-frame clones only and misses some. V and J calls and clone size are copied from that table; D and trimming were computed from the DNA. The sample includes around 110,000 clones, roughly four fifths of them seen just once. The receptor was derived from a man between 65 and 85 years old with active or convalescent COVID-19. The V gene is TRBV6-6, the J gene TRBJ1-5, with D uncertain. Sequenced: peripheral blood. The CDR3 region is CASSYSHSNQPQHF. For the CDR3, the DNA is TGTGCCAGCAGTTACTCCCATAGCAATCAGCCCCAGCATTTT.